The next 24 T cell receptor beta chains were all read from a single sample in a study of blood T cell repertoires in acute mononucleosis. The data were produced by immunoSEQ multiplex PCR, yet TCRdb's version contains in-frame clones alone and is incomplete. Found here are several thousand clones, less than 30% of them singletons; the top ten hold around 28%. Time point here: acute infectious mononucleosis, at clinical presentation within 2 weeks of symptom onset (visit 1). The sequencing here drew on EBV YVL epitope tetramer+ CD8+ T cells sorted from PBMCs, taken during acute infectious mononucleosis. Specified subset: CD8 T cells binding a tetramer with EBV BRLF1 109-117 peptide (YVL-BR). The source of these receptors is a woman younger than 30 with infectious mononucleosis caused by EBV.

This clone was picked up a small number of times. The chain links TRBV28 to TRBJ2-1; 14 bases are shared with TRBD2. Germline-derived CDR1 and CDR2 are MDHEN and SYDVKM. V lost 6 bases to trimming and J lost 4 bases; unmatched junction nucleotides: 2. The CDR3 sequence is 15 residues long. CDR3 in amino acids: CASRRTSGRYNEQFF. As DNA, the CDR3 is TGTGCCAGCAGGCGGACTAGCGGGAGGTACAATGAGCAGTTCTTC.

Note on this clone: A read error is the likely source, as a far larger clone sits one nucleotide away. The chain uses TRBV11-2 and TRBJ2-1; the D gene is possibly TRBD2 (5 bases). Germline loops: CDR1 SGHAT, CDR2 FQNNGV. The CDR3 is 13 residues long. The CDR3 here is CASTLDGDNEQFF. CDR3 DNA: TGTGCCAGCACCTTAGACGGGGACAATGAGCAGTTCTTC.

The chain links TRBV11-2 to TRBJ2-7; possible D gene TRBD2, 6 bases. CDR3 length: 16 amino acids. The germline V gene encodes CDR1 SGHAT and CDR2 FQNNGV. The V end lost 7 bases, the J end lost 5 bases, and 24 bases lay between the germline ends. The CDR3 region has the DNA TGTGCCAGCATGAGGGAGTTGGCGGGGAATGTGGACGAGCAGTACTTC. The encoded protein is CASMRELAGNVDEQYF.

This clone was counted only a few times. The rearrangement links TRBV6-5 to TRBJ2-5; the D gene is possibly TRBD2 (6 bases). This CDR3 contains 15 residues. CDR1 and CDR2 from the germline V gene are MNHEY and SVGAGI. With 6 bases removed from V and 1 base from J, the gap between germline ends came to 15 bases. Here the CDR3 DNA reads TGTGCCAGCAGCGGACCGGGGAGGAGCCAAGAGACCCAGTACTTC. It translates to CASSGPGRSQETQYF.

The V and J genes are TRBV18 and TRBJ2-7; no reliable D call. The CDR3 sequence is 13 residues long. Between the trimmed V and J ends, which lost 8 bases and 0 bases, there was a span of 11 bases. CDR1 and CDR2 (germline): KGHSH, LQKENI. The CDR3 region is CASKSLSSYEQYF. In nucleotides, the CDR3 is TGTGCCAGCAAGAGCCTTAGCTCCTACGAGCAGTACTTC.

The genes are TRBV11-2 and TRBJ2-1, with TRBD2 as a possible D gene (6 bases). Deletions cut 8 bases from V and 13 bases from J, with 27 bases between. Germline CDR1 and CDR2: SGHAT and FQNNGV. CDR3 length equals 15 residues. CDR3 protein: CASLRELAGQETQFF. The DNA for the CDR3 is TGTGCCAGCTTGAGGGAGTTGGCGGGGCAAGAGACCCAGTTCTTC.

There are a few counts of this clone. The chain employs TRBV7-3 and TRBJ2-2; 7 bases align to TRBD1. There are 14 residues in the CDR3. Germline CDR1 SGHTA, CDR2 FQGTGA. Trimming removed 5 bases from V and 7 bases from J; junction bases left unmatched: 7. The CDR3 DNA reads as TGTGCCAGCAGCCTAAACACAGGGGTCGGGGAGCTGTTTTTT. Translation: CASSLNTGVGELFF.

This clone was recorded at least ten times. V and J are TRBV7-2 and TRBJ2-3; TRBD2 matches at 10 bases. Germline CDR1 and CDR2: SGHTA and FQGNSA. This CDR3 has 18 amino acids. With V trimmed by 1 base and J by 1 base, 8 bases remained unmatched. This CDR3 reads CASSLVIAGGLGTDTQYF. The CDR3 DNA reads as TGTGCCAGCAGCTTAGTCATAGCGGGAGGACTTGGCACAGATACGCAGTATTTT.

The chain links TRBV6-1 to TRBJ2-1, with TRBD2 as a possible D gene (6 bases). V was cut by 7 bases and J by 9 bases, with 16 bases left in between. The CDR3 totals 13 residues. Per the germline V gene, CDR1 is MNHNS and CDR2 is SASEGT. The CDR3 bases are TGTGCCAGCACCCGACTAGTCGGGCTTGAGCAGTTCTTC. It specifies CASTRLVGLEQFF.

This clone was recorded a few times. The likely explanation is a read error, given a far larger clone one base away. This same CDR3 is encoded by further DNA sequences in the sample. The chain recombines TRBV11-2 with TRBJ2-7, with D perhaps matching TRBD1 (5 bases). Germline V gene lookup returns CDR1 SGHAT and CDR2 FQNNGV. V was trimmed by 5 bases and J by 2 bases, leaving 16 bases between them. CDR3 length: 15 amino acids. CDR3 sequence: CASSQVRDSPYEQYF. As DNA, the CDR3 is TGTGCCAGCAGCCAAGTGCGAGACAGCCCCTACGAGCAGTACTTC.

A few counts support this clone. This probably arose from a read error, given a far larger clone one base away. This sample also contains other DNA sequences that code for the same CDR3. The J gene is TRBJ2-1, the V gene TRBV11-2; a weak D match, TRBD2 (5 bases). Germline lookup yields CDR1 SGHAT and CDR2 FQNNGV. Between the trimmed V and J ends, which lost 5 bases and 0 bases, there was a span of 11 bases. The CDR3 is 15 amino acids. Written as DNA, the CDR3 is TGTGCCAGCAGCCAAGTAACTAGCTCCTACAATGAGCAGTTCTTC. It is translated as CASSQVTSSYNEQFF.

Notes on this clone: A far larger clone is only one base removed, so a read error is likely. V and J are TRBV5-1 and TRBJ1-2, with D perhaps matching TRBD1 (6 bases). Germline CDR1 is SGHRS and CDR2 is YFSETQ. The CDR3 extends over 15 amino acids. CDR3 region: CARSVAGGGPSGYTF. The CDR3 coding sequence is TGCGCCCGCAGCGTGGCCGGGGGGGGGCCAAGTGGCTACACCTTC.

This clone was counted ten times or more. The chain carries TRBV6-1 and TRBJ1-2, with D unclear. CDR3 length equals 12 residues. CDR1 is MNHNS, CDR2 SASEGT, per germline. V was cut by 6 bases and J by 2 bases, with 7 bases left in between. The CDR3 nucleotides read TGTGCCAGCAGCTTACTGAACTATGGCTACACCTTC. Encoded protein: CASSLLNYGYTF.

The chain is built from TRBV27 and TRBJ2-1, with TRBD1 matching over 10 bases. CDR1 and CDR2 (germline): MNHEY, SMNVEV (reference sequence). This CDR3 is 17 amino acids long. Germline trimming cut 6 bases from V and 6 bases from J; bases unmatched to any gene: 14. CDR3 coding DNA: TGTGCCAGCAGCCTTCTCCACTGTGACAGGGGGCCCAATGAGCAGTTCTTC. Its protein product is CASSLLHCDRGPNEQFF.

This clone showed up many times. The DNA of the CDR3 is TGTGCCAGCAGCTTAGCGAGGACAGAGGTGGGCTATGGCTACACCTTC. This encodes CASSLARTEVGYGYTF. The J gene is TRBJ1-2, the V gene TRBV7-3; D perhaps matches TRBD1 (6 bases). Deletions cut 2 bases from V and 4 bases from J, with 17 bases between. The CDR3 is 16 residues long. Germline CDR1 and CDR2: SGHTA and FQGTGA. The complete variable domain, with remaining parts taken from reference TRBV7-3 and TRBJ1-2, reads GAGVSQTPSNKVTEKGKYVELRCDPISGHTALYWYRQSLGQGPEFLIYFQGTGAADDSGLPNDRFFAVRPEGSVSTLKIQRTERGDSAVYLCASSLARTEVGYGYTFGSGTRLTVV.

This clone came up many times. DNA for the CDR3: TGTGCCAGCAGTTTCGGAACGGGGAGCGGAGAGACCCAGTACTTC. Its translation is CASSFGTGSGETQYF. V and J are TRBV11-2 and TRBJ2-5; TRBD2 is a possible D gene (5 bases). V was clipped by 6 bases and J by 4 bases, with 18 bases between them. Germline V gives CDR1 SGHAT, CDR2 FQNNGV. The CDR3 has 15 residues. Looking up the rest from reference TRBV11-2 and TRBJ2-5 gives the full variable domain: EAGVAQSPRYKIIEKRQSVAFWCNPISGHATLYWYQQILGQGPKLLIQFQNNGVVDDSQLPKDRFSAERLKGVDSTLKIQPAKLEDSAVYLCASSFGTGSGETQYFGPGTRLLVL.

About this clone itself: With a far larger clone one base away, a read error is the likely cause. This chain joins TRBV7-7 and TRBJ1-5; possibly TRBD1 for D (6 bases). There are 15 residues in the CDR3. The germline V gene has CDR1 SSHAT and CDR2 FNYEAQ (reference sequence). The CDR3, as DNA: TGTGCTAGCAGCCATACAGGGCCGGGCAATCAGCCCCAGCATTTT. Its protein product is CASSHTGPGNQPQHF.

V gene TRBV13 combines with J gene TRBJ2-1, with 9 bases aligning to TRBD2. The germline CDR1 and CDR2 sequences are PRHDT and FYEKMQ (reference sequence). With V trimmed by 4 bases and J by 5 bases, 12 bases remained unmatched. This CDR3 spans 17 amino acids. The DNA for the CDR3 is TGTGCCAGCAGCTCCCCCCCATTAGCGGGGGACCACAATGAGCAGTTCTTC. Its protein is CASSSPPLAGDHNEQFF.

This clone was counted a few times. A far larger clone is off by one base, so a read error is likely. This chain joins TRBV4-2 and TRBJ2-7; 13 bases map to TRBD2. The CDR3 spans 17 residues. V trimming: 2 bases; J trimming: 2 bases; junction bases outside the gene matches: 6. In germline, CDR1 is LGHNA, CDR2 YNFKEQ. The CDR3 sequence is CASSQPTSGGHPYEQYF. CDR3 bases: TGTGCCAGCAGCCAACCGACTAGCGGGGGGCATCCCTACGAGCAGTACTTC.

Here the CDR3 DNA reads TGTGCCAGCAGCTTTGGACTAGCGGGACCCCTCAATGAGCAGTTCTTC. Translation: CASSFGLAGPLNEQFF. The chain combines TRBV5-4 with TRBJ2-1; 12 bases map to TRBD2. Germline V lookup: CDR1 SGHNT, CDR2 YYREEE (reference sequence). V shed 2 bases, J shed 6 bases, and the junction held 6 bases outside the gene matches. The CDR3 runs to 16 residues.

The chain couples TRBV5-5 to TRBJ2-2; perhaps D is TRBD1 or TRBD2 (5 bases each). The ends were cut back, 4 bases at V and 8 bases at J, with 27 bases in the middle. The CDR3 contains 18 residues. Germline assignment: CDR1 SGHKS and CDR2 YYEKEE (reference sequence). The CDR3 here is CASSPLVGTGPTSGELFF. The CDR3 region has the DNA TGTGCCAGCAGCCCCCTTGTTGGTACGGGACCAACGAGTGGGGAGCTGTTTTTT.

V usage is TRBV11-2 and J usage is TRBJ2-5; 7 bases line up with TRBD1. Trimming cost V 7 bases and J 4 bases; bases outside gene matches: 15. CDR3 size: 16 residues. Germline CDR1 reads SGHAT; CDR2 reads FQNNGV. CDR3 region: CASMRELTGSGETQYF. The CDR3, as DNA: TGTGCCAGCATGAGGGAGTTGACAGGGAGTGGAGAGACCCAGTACTTC.

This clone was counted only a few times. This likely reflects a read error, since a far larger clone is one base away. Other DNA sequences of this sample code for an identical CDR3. CDR3 DNA: TGTGCCAGCAGTCCCGTCATCGGTTGGGGCGGTGAGCAGTTCTTC. This gives the protein CASSPVIGWGGEQFF. The chain recombines TRBV27 with TRBJ2-1; weak D call: TRBD1 (5 bases). Germline CDR1 MNHEY, CDR2 SMNVEV (reference sequence). The CDR3 spans 15 residues. V lost 5 bases and J 9 bases, leaving 20 bases between the germline ends.

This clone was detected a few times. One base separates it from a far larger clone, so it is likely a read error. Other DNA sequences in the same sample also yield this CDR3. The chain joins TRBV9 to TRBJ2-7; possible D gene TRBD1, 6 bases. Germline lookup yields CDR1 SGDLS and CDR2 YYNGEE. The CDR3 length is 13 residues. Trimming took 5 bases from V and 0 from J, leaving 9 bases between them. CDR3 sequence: CASSWTASYEQYF. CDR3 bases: TGTGCCAGCAGTTGGACAGCCTCCTACGAGCAGTACTTC.